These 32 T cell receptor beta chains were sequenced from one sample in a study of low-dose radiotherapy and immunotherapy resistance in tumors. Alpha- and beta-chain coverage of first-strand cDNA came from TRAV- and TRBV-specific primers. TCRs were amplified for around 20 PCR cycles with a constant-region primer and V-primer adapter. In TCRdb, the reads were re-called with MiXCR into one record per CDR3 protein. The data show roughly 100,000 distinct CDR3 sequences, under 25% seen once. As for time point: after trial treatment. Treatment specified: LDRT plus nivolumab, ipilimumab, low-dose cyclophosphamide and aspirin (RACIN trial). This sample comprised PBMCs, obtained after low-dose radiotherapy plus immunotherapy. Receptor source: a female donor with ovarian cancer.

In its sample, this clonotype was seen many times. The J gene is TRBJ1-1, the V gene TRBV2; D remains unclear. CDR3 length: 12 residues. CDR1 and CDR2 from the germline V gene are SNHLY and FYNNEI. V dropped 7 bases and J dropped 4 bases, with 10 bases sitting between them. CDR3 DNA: TGTGCCAGCAAGGAGGCTCCCACTGAAGCTTTCTTT. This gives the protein CASKEAPTEAFF.

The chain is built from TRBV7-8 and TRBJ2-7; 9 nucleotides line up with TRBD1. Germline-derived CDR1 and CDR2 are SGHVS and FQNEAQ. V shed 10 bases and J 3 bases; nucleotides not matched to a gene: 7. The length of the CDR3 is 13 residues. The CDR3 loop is CATTGTGFYEQYF. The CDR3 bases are TGTGCCACCACGGGGACAGGGTTCTACGAGCAGTACTTC.

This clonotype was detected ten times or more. The CDR3, as DNA: TGTGCCAGCAGCTTAGATATGGACATTCTTATAGGTTCTGAAGCTTTCTTT. Translating gives CASSLDMDILIGSEAFF. The chain has TRBV7-9 and TRBJ1-1; D might be TRBD1 (5 bases). The germline gives CDR1 SEHNR, CDR2 FQNEAQ (reference sequence). CDR3 length: 17 residues. V dropped 1 base and J dropped 6 bases, with 21 bases sitting between them.

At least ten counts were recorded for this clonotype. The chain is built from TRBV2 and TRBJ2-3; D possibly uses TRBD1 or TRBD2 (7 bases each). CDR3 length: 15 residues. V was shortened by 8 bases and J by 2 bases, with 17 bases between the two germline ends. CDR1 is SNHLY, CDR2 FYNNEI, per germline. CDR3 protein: CASGGGDSYTDTQYF. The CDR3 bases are TGTGCCAGCGGGGGGGGGGACAGCTACACAGATACGCAGTATTTT.

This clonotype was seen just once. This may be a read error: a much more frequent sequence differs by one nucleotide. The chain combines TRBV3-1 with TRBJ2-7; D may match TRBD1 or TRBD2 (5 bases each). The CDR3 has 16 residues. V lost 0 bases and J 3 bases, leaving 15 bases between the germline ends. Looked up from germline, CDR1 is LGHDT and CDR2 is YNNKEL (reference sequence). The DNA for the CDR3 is TGTGCCAGCAGCCAAGATTTCGGGGACCCAGTCTACGAGCAGTACTTC. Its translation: CASSQDFGDPVYEQYF.

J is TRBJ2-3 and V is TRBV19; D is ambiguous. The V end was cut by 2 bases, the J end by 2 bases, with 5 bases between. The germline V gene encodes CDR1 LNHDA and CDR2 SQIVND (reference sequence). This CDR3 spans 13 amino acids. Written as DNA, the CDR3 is TGTGCCAGTAGTATACCCCCCACAGATACGCAGTATTTT. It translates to CASSIPPTDTQYF. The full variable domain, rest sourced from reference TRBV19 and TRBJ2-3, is DGGITQSPKYLFRKEGQNVTLSCEQNLNHDAMYWYRQDPGQGLRLIYYSQIVNDFQKGDIAEGYSVSREKKESFPLTVTSAQKNPTAFYLCASSIPPTDTQYFGPGTRLTVL.

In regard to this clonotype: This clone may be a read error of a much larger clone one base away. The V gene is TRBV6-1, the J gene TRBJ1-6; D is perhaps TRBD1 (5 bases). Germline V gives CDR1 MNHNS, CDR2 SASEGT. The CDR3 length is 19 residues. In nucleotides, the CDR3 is TGTGCCAGCAGTTACTCGATTATGGACAAGAGCTCCTATAATTCATCCCTCCACTTT. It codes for CASSYSIMDKSSYNSSLHF.

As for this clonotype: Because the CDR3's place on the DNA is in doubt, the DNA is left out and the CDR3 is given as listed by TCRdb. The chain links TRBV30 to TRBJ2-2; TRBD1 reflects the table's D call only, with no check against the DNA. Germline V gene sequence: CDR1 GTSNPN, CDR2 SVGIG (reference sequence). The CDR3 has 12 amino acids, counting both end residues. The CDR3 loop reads CAWSPTRELFFF.

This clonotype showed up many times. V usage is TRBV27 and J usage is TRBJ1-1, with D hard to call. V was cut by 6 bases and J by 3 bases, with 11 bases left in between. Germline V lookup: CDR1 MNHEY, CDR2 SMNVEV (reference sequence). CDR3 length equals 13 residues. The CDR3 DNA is TGTGCCAGCAGCCTCAAGCGGGACACTGAAGCTTTCTTT. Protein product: CASSLKRDTEAFF.

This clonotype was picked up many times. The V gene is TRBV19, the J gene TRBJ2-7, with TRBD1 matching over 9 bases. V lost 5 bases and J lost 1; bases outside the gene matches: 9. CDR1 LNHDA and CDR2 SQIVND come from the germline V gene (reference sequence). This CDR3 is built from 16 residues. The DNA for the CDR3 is TGTGCCAGTAGTGGAACACAGGGGGCGAAGTCCTACGAGCAGTACTTC. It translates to CASSGTQGAKSYEQYF.

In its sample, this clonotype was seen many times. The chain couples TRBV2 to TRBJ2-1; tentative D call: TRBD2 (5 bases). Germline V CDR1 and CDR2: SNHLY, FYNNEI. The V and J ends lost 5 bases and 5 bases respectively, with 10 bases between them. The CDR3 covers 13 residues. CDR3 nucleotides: TGTGCCAGCAGTAGCGGTCTGAACAATGAGCAGTTCTTC. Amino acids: CASSSGLNNEQFF. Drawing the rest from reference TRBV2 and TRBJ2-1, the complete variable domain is EPEVTQTPSHQVTQMGQEVILRCVPISNHLYFYWYRQILGQKVEFLVSFYNNEISEKSEIFDDQFSVERPDGSNFTLKIRSTKLEDSAMYFCASSSGLNNEQFFGPGTRLTVL.

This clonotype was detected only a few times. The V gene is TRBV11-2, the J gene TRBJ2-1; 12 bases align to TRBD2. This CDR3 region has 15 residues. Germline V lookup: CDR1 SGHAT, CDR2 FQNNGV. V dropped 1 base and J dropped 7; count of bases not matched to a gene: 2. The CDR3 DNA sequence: TGTGCCAGCAGCTTAGCTAGCGGGAGGGGGAATGAGCAGTTCTTC. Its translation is CASSLASGRGNEQFF.

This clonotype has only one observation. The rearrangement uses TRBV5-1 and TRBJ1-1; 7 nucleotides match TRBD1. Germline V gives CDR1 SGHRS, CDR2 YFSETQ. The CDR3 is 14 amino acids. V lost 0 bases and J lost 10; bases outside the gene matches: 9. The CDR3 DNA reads TGCGCCAGCAGCTTGGGTCAGGGGGAAGGTGGAGCTTTCTTT. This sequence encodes CASSLGQGEGGAFF.

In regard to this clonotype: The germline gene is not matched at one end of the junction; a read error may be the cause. The CDR3 nucleotides are TGTGCTAGCAGCTCCGACCATGAGCAGTTCTTC. Protein: CASSSDHEQFF. V usage is TRBV7-7 and J usage is TRBJ2-1; no clear D. This CDR3 comprises 11 residues. Germline CDR1 is SSHAT and CDR2 is FNYEAQ (reference sequence).

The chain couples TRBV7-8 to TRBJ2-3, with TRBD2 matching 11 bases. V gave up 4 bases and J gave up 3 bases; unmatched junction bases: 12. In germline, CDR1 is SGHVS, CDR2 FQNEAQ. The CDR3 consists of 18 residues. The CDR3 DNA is TGTGCCAGCAGCTCGGGTAGCGGGGGGGCCTTGGGGACAGATACGCAGTATTTT. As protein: CASSSGSGGALGTDTQYF.

The CDR3 loop reads CSVDGTRYNEQFF. The CDR3 DNA reads TGCAGCGTTGACGGGACTAGGTACAATGAGCAGTTCTTC. The V and J genes are TRBV29-1 and TRBJ2-1; 8 bases line up with TRBD2. The CDR3 consists of 13 residues. J was trimmed by 4 bases and V by 3 bases; bases with no gene match: 2. Germline V gene sequence: CDR1 SQVTM, CDR2 ANQGSEA.

The CDR3 spells CASSPSNSGIQYF. The CDR3 bases are TGTGCCAGCAGCCCATCTAATAGCGGCATTCAGTACTTC. The rearrangement joins TRBV7-9 to TRBJ2-4; D may be TRBD2 (6 bases). Germline V gives CDR1 SEHNR, CDR2 FQNEAQ (reference sequence). V was shortened by 5 bases and J by 9 bases, with 14 bases between the two germline ends. This CDR3 comprises 13 residues.

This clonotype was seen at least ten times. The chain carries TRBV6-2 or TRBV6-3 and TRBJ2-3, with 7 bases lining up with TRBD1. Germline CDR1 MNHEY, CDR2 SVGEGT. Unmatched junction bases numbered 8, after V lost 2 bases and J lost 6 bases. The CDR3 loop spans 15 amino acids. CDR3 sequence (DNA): TGTGCCAGCAGTTACCAGGCAGGGGGTGTGGATACGCAGTATTTT. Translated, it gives CASSYQAGGVDTQYF.

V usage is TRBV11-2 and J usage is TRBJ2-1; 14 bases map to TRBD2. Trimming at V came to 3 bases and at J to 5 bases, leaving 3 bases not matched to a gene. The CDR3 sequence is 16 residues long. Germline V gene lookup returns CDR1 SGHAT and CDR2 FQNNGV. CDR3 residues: CASSLTSGRAHNEQFF. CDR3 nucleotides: TGTGCCAGCAGCTTGACTAGCGGGAGGGCCCACAATGAGCAGTTCTTC.

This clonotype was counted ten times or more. The CDR3 region has the DNA TGTGCCAGCACCCCGGACAGGGAAATATGGCAGGCTTTCTTT. It translates to CASTPDREIWQAFF. This chain uses TRBV2 with TRBJ1-1, with 8 bases matching TRBD1. The CDR3 extends over 14 amino acids. Germline assignment: CDR1 SNHLY and CDR2 FYNNEI. The junction had 15 bases not matched to a gene; V was cut back by 7 bases and J by 11 bases.

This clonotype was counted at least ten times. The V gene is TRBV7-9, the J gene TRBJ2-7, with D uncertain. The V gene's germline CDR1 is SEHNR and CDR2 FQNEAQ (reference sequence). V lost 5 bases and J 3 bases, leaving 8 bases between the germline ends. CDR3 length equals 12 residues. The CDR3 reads CASSQSDYEQYF. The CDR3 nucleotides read TGTGCCAGCAGCCAGTCCGACTACGAGCAGTACTTC.

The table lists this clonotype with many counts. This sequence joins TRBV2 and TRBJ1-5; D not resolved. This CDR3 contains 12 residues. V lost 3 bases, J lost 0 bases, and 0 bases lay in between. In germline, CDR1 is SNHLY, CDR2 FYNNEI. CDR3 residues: CASSDSNQPQHF. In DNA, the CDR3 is TGTGCCAGCAGTGATAGCAATCAGCCCCAGCATTTT.

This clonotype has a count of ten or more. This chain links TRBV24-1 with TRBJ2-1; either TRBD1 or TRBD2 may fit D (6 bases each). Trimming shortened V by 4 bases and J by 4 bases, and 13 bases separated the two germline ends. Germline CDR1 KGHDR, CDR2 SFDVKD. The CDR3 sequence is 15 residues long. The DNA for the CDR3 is TGTGCCACCAGTGAACCGGGGGCAGGATACAATGAGCAGTTCTTC. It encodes CATSEPGAGYNEQFF.

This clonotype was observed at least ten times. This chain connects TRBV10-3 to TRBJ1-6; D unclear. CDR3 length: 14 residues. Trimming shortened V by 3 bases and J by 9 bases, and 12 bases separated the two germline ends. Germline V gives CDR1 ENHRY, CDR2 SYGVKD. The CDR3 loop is CAISELGNGSPLHF. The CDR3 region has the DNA TGTGCCATCAGTGAATTGGGGAACGGTTCACCCCTCCACTTT.

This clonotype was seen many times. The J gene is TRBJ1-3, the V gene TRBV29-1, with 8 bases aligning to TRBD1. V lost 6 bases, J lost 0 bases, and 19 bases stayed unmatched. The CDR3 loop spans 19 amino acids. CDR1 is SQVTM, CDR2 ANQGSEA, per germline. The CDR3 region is CSVAGRQGASSSSGNTIYF. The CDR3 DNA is TGCAGCGTCGCAGGCCGGCAGGGGGCAAGTTCCAGCTCTGGAAACACCATATATTTT.

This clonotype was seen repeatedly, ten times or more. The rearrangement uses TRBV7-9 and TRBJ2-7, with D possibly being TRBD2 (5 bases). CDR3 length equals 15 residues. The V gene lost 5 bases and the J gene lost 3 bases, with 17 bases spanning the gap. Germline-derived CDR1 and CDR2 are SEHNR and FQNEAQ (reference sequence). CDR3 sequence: CASSPSGRRSYEQYF. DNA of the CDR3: TGTGCCAGCAGCCCCTCCGGACGGAGGAGCTACGAGCAGTACTTC.

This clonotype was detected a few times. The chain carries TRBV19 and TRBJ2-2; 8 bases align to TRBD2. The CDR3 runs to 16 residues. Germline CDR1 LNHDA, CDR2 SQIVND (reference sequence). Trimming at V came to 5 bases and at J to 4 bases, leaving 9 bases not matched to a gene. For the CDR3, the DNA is TGTGCCAGTAGTCCGAGTGGAGCGGGAGTCACCGGGGAGCTGTTTTTT. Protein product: CASSPSGAGVTGELFF. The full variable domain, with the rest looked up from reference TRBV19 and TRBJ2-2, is DGGITQSPKYLFRKEGQNVTLSCEQNLNHDAMYWYRQDPGQGLRLIYYSQIVNDFQKGDIAEGYSVSREKKESFPLTVTSAQKNPTAFYLCASSPSGAGVTGELFFGEGSRLTVL.

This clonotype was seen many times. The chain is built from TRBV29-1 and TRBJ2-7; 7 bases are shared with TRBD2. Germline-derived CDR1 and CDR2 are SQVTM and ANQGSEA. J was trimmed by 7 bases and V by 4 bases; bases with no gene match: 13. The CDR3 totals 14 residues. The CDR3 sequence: CSVGEGRSFGEQYF. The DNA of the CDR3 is TGCAGCGTTGGGGAGGGGCGGTCTTTTGGGGAGCAGTACTTC.

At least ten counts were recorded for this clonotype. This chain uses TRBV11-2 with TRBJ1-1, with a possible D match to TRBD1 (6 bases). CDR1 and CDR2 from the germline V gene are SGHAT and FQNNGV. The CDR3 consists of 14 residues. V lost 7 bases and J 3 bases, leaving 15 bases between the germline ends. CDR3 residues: CASNLDGGYTEAFF. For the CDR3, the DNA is TGTGCCAGCAACCTGGACGGGGGCTACACTGAAGCTTTCTTT.

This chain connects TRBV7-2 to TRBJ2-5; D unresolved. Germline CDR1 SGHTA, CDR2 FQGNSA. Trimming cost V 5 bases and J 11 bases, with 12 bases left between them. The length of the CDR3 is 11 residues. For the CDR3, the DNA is TGTGCCAGCAGCGAGACGGGCCCGCAGTACTTC. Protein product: CASSETGPQYF. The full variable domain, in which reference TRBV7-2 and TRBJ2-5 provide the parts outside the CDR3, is GAGVSQSPSNKVTEKGKDVELRCDPISGHTALYWYRQSLGQGLEFLIYFQGNSAPDKSGLPSDRFSAERTGGSVSTLTIQRTQQEDSAVYLCASSETGPQYFGPGTRLLVL.

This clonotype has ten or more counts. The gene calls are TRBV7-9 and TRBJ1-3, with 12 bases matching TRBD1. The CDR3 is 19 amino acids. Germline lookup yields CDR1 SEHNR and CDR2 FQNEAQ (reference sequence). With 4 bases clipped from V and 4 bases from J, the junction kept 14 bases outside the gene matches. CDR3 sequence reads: CASSYGEGWDRGLGNTIYF. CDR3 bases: TGTGCCAGCAGCTACGGCGAAGGTTGGGACAGGGGGCTCGGAAACACCATATATTTT.

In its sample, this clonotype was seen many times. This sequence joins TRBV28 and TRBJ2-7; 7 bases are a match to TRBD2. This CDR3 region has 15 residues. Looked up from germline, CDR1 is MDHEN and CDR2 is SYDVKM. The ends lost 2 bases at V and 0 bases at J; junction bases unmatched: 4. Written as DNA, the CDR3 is TGTGCCAGCAGTTTACCGGGGGGAGCCTCCTACGAGCAGTACTTC. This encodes CASSLPGGASYEQYF.